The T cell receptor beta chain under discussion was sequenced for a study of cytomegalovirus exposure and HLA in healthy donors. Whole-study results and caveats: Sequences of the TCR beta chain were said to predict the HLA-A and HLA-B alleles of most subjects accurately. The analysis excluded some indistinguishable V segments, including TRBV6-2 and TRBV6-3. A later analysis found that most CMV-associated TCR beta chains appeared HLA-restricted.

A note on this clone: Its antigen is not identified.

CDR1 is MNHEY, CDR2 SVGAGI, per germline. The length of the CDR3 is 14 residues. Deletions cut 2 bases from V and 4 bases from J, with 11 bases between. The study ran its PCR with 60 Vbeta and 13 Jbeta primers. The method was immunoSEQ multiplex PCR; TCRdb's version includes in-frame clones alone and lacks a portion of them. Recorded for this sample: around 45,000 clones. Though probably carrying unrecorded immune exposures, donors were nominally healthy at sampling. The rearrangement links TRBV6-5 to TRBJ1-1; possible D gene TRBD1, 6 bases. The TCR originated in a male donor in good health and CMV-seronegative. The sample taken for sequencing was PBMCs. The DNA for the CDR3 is TGTGCCAGCAGTTACACAGGGAAGGGCACTGAAGCTTTCTTT. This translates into CASSYTGKGTEAFF.